Below are 21 T cell receptor beta chains sequenced from a single sample in a study of blood T cell repertoires in COVID-19. The method was immunoSEQ multiplex PCR; TCRdb's version includes in-frame clones alone and lacks a portion of them. The repertoire holds a few hundred thousand clones, with nearly 90% as singletons. The specimen sequenced was peripheral blood. The receptors derive from a woman aged 25-40 years with COVID-19, enrolled during active disease.

J is TRBJ1-5 and V is TRBV28; no clear D. V was cut by 5 bases and J by 2 bases, with 13 bases left in between. This CDR3 spans 15 amino acids. CDR1 and CDR2 (germline): MDHEN, SYDVKM. DNA of the CDR3: TGTGCCAGCAGTACCCAGGTTCGAGGCAATCAGCCCCAGCATTTT. Its protein is CASSTQVRGNQPQHF.

The rearrangement uses TRBV2 and TRBJ1-6, with 11 nucleotides matching TRBD1. The CDR3 loop spans 15 amino acids. Trimming took 6 bases from V and 10 from J; bases not matched to a gene: 8. Germline values: CDR1 SNHLY, CDR2 FYNNEI. The CDR3 DNA reads as TGTGCCAGCAGCGGACAGGGGGCGCAGGGATCACCCCTCCACTTT. This encodes CASSGQGAQGSPLHF.

This chain uses TRBV5-4 with TRBJ2-5; 13 bases are shared with TRBD2. CDR3 length equals 16 residues. V trimming: 4 bases; J trimming: 5 bases; junction bases outside the gene matches: 8. CDR1 and CDR2 from the germline V gene are SGHNT and YYREEE (reference sequence). The CDR3 DNA sequence: TGTGCCAGCAGCGCGAAACTAGCGGGGGGGCGGGAGACCCAGTACTTC. Translated, it gives CASSAKLAGGRETQYF.

This clone was observed a handful of times. The rearrangement joins TRBV27 to TRBJ1-5; no clear D gene. The CDR3 covers 14 residues. The V end lost 0 bases, the J end lost 7 bases, and 10 bases lay between the germline ends. The germline V gene encodes CDR1 MNHEY and CDR2 SMNVEV (reference sequence). The CDR3, as DNA: TGTGCCAGCAGTTTATCAATGGGAGGCCAGCCCCAGCATTTT. Translated, it gives CASSLSMGGQPQHF.

This clone came up once. The chain uses TRBV29-1 and TRBJ2-1; 9 nucleotides match TRBD1. Trimming took 0 bases from V and 1 from J; bases not matched to a gene: 7. Germline values: CDR1 SQVTM, CDR2 ANQGSEA. The CDR3 totals 17 residues. Here the CDR3 DNA reads TGCAGCGTTGAAGATCCTTTGGACAGGGGATCCTACAATGAGCAGTTCTTC. This encodes CSVEDPLDRGSYNEQFF.

The chain joins TRBV7-9 to TRBJ2-2; no firm D call. CDR1 and CDR2 from the germline V gene are SEHNR and FQNEAQ (reference sequence). This CDR3 contains 14 residues. V gave up 5 bases and J gave up 2 bases, with 9 bases separating them. The CDR3: CASSPPTNTGELFF. Here the CDR3 DNA reads TGTGCCAGCAGCCCCCCTACTAACACCGGGGAGCTGTTTTTT.

V is TRBV6-7 and J is TRBJ1-3; D is ambiguous. TRBV6-7 is assigned to the ORF class and has an uncertain function. The V and J ends lost 10 bases and 4 bases respectively, with 17 bases between them. The CDR3 has 14 residues. The DNA of the CDR3 is TGTGCCAAAGTCCAATCGTACCGGGGAAACACCATATATTTT. Amino acids: CAKVQSYRGNTIYF.

The chain couples TRBV11-2 to TRBJ2-3; D remains unclear. This CDR3 region has 16 residues. Between the trimmed V and J ends, which lost 1 base and 2 bases, there was a span of 13 bases. The V gene's germline CDR1 is SGHAT and CDR2 FQNNGV. CDR3: CASSLGALNSTDTQYF. CDR3 nucleotide sequence: TGTGCCAGCAGCTTAGGGGCCTTGAACTCCACAGATACGCAGTATTTT.

The V gene is TRBV5-5, the J gene TRBJ2-5, with 11 bases lining up with TRBD2. The germline V gene has CDR1 SGHKS and CDR2 YYEKEE (reference sequence). The CDR3 runs 18 residues. J lost 0 bases, V lost 0 bases, and 7 bases had no gene match. In nucleotides, the CDR3 is TGTGCCAGCAGCTTGGTTCTAGCGGGGGGTTTGTACCAAGAGACCCAGTACTTC. Translating it yields CASSLVLAGGLYQETQYF.

This chain connects TRBV6-5 to TRBJ1-4; 7 bases are a match to TRBD1. V was pared by 9 bases and J by 6 bases, with 10 bases of the junction left unmatched. CDR3 length equals 14 residues. Germline V gene sequence: CDR1 MNHEY, CDR2 SVGAGI. The CDR3 spells CASGSGQSYEKLFF. The CDR3 DNA reads as TGTGCCAGTGGGTCGGGACAGTCGTATGAAAAACTGTTTTTT.

The chain has TRBV12-3 or TRBV12-4 and TRBJ1-3; weak D call: TRBD1 (6 bases). This CDR3 contains 13 residues. V dropped 8 bases and J dropped 0 bases, with 8 bases sitting between them. This CDR3 reads CASQGFSGNTIYF. In DNA, the CDR3 is TGTGCCAGCCAGGGGTTCTCTGGAAACACCATATATTTT.

This sequence joins TRBV7-5 and TRBJ1-4. TRBV7-5 is a known pseudogene. The CDR3 covers 12 residues. The CDR3 spells CVRSLVGGKLFF. For the CDR3, the DNA is TGTGTCAGAAGCTTAGTAGGCGGAAAACTGTTTTTT.

In this sample, this clone turned up once. Other DNA sequences of this sample code for an identical CDR3. V gene TRBV5-1 combines with J gene TRBJ1-1; D is perhaps TRBD1 (5 bases). Trimming removed 3 bases at V and 1 base at J, with 10 bases between. Germline V gene sequence: CDR1 SGHRS, CDR2 YFSETQ. The length of the CDR3 is 14 residues. The CDR3 sequence: CASSWGQGNTEAFF. CDR3 coding DNA: TGCGCCAGCAGCTGGGGCCAGGGGAACACTGAAGCTTTCTTT.

The chain recombines TRBV28 with TRBJ2-7; weak D call: TRBD1 (6 bases). Germline-derived CDR1 and CDR2 are MDHEN and SYDVKM. Trimming pared 3 bases from V and 0 bases from J, leaving 9 bases between. This CDR3 has 14 amino acids. The CDR3 nucleotides are TGTGCCAGCAGTTTCGGGGACACCTCCTACGAGCAGTACGTC. It codes for CASSFGDTSYEQYV.

This rearrangement joins TRBV4-1 to TRBJ1-1, with a weak D call TRBD1 (5 bases). The germline V gene has CDR1 MGHRA and CDR2 YSYEKL. This CDR3 is 13 amino acids long. The germline V and J ends were trimmed by 0 bases and 8 bases, with 10 bases remaining between them. The CDR3 nucleotides are TGCGCCAGCAGCCAAGATCAGGGACTAGAAGCTTTCTTT. It yields the protein CASSQDQGLEAFF.

The chain is built from TRBV10-3 and TRBJ1-2, with D possibly being TRBD1 (5 bases). V lost 3 bases to trimming and J lost 8 bases, with 16 bases between them. This CDR3 comprises 14 residues. Germline CDR1 is ENHRY and CDR2 is SYGVKD. The CDR3 DNA follows: TGTGCCATCAGTGACGCAGGGCTCCTCGACGGCTACACCTTC. Translation: CAISDAGLLDGYTF.

The CDR3 loop is CATQDQDRGIETQYF. The CDR3 DNA is TGTGCCACCCAAGATCAGGACAGGGGAATAGAGACCCAGTACTTC. The chain couples TRBV24-1 to TRBJ2-5, with TRBD1 matching 9 bases. Germline trimming cut 9 bases from V and 4 bases from J; bases unmatched to any gene: 11. CDR3 length: 15 residues. Germline assignment: CDR1 KGHDR and CDR2 SFDVKD.

The J gene is TRBJ1-2, the V gene TRBV5-4; D unresolved. V gave up 2 bases and J gave up 4 bases, with 15 bases separating them. CDR3 length equals 15 residues. Looked up from germline, CDR1 is SGHNT and CDR2 is YYREEE (reference sequence). CDR3 amino acids: CASSFYPANFYGYTF. CDR3 nucleotides: TGTGCCAGCAGCTTTTATCCCGCTAATTTCTATGGCTACACCTTC.

The chain joins TRBV4-1 to TRBJ1-6; D might be TRBD1 (5 bases). The germline gives CDR1 MGHRA, CDR2 YSYEKL. The CDR3 is 18 residues long. The germline V and J ends were trimmed by 0 bases and 9 bases, with 21 bases remaining between them. DNA of the CDR3: TGCGCCAGCAGCCAAGAGATCCGGGGTTCGGGGGACCCTTCACCCCTCCACTTT. Amino acid sequence: CASSQEIRGSGDPSPLHF.

The rearrangement uses TRBV12-3 or TRBV12-4 and TRBJ1-4, with a weak D call TRBD1 (5 bases). Between the trimmed V and J ends, which lost 7 bases and 2 bases, there was a span of 8 bases. CDR3 length: 13 residues. The CDR3: CASNSGTNEKLFF. DNA for the CDR3: TGTGCCAGCAATTCAGGGACTAATGAAAAACTGTTTTTT.

J is TRBJ1-6 and V is TRBV6-5, with 8 bases matching TRBD1. Germline loops: CDR1 MNHEY, CDR2 SVGAGI. Trimming cost V 6 bases and J 8 bases; bases outside gene matches: 3. The CDR3 covers 13 residues. The CDR3 region has the DNA TGTGCCAGCAGATCGGACAGGGATTCACCCCTCCACTTT. Translated: CASRSDRDSPLHF.